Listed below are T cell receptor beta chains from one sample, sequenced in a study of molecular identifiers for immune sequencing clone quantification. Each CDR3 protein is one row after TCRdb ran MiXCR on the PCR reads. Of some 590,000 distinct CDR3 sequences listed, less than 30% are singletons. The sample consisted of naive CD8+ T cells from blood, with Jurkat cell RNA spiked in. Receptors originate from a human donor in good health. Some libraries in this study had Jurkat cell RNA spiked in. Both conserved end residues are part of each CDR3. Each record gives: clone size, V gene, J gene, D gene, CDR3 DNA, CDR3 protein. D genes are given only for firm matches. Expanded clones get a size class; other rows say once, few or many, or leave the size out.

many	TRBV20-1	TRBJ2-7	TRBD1	TGCAGTGCCCCGGGACAGGGCGACGAGCAGTACTTC	CSAPGQGDEQYF
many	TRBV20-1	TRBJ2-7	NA	TGCAGTGCTAGGTCGCAGGCTACCTACGAGCAGTACTTC	CSARSQATYEQYF
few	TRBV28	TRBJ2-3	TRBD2	TGTGCCACGGAGATAGCGGGGAGCACAGATACGCAGTATTTT	CATEIAGSTDTQYF
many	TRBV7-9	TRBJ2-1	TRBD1	TGTGCCAGCAGCCATGCCACCGGGACAGTGTACAATGAGCAGTTCTTC	CASSHATGTVYNEQFF
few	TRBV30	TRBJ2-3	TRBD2	TGTGCCTGGAGTGTATGGGGGGGGAACACAGATACGCAGTATTTT	CAWSVWGGNTDTQYF
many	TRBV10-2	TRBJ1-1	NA	TGCGCCAGCAGAGGAGACCTGAACACTGAAGCTTTCTTT	CASRGDLNTEAFF
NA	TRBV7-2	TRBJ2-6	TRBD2	TGTGCCAGCAGCTGGACTAGCTACTCCGGGGCCAACGTCCTGACTTTC	CASSWTSYSGANVLTF
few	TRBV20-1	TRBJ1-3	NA	TGCAGTGCCCCAGACCACAGTCGCTCTGGAAACACCATATATTTT	CSAPDHSRSGNTIYF
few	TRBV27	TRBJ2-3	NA	TGTGCCAGCAGTTTAGGAGTCACCGGAGGGAGCACAGATACGCAGTATTTT	CASSLGVTGGSTDTQYF
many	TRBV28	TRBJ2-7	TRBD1	TGTGCCAGCAGCTTTTCCGGGACAGTCACCTACGAGCAGTACTTC	CASSFSGTVTYEQYF
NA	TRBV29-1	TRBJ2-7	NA	TGCAGCGTTGACAGGGGCGACTCCTACGAGCAGTACTTC	CSVDRGDSYEQYF
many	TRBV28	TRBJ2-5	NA	TGTGCCAGCAGACAAACACCGGGCCACCAAGAGACCCAGTACTTC	CASRQTPGHQETQYF